The 6 T cell receptor beta chains presented below share a single source sample, sequenced in a study of T cell changes during pregnancy in multiple sclerosis (dated by TCRdb to 2018 to 2020). Library preparation used the immunoSEQ multiplex PCR assay. Entries here come from immuneACCESS through TCRdb and include only in-frame sequences with V and J called. Some clones fail to appear in such tables; in the studies checked, an unresolved V gene covers under half of the shortfall, and the cause of the remainder is unknown. The table for this sample lists around 70,000 clones; about 93% of them were counted only once. Under 0.3% of the sample rests with the top ten. Source: CD4+ T cells from peripheral blood mononuclear cells, taken after pregnancy. All receptors come from a female donor with multiple sclerosis, enrolled in a pregnancy study.

The chain recombines TRBV5-1 with TRBJ1-5, with 9 bases matching TRBD1. The junction had 9 bases not matched to a gene; V was cut back by 4 bases and J by 7 bases. From germline, CDR1 is SGHRS and CDR2 YFSETQ. CDR3 length equals 15 residues. The CDR3 bases are TGCGCCAGCAGCCCGGGACAGGGAGGATTCCAGCCCCAGCATTTT. Amino acids: CASSPGQGGFQPQHF.

This clone was observed a single time. This chain uses TRBV28 with TRBJ1-5; D is unclear. This CDR3 spans 11 amino acids. Per the germline V gene, CDR1 is MDHEN and CDR2 is SYDVKM. With 3 bases removed from V and 8 bases from J, the gap between germline ends came to 5 bases. CDR3 protein: CASSLREPQHF. DNA for the CDR3: TGTGCCAGCAGTTTGCGGGAGCCCCAGCATTTT.

The chain employs TRBV27 and TRBJ1-5; weak D call: TRBD1 (5 bases). The V gene's germline CDR1 is MNHEY and CDR2 SMNVEV (reference sequence). V was cut by 4 bases and J by 4 bases, with 23 bases left in between. The CDR3 has 18 amino acids. CDR3 region: CASSSFMGQLGENQPQHF. The CDR3 DNA is TGTGCCAGCAGTTCCTTTATGGGTCAGCTAGGGGAAAATCAGCCCCAGCATTTT.

The CDR3 region has the DNA TGCAGCGTTGAACCCCAGGGGGACACTGAAGCTTTCTTT. It encodes CSVEPQGDTEAFF. The chain recombines TRBV29-1 with TRBJ1-1; TRBD1 agrees at 7 bases. Germline V gene sequence: CDR1 SQVTM, CDR2 ANQGSEA. After removal of 2 bases from V and 3 bases from J, the junction contained 3 bases not matched to a gene. This CDR3 is built from 13 residues.

This CDR3 is CASRTLAGFTDTQYF. The CDR3 DNA follows: TGTGCCAGCAGGACACTAGCGGGATTCACAGATACGCAGTATTTT. The J gene is TRBJ2-3, the V gene TRBV6-1; 10 nucleotides line up with TRBD2. With 6 bases clipped from V and 2 bases from J, the junction kept 5 bases outside the gene matches. Germline values: CDR1 MNHNS, CDR2 SASEGT. CDR3 length: 15 amino acids.

The chain couples TRBV6-1 to TRBJ1-5; TRBD1 aligns across 10 bases. The germline V gene has CDR1 MNHNS and CDR2 SASEGT. J lost 4 bases, V lost 6 bases, and 3 bases had no gene match. This CDR3 spans 14 amino acids. The CDR3 spells CASRRQGANQPQHF. The CDR3 DNA sequence: TGTGCCAGCAGGCGACAGGGGGCAAATCAGCCCCAGCATTTT.